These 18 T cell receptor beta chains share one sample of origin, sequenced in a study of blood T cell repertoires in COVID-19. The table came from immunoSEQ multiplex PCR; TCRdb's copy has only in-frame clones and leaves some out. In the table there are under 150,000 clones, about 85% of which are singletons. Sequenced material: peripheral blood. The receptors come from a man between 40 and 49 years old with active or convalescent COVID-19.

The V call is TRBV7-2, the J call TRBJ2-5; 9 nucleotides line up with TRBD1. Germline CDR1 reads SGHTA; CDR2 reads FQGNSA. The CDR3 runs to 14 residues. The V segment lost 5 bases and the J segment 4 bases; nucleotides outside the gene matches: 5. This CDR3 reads CASSRDRVAETQYF. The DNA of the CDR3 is TGTGCCAGCAGCCGGGACAGGGTGGCAGAGACCCAGTACTTC.

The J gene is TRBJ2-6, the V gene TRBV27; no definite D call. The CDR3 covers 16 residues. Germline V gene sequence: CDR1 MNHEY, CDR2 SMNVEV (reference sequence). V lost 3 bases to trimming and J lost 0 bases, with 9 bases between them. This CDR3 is CASSFALSSGANVLTF. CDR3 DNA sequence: TGTGCCAGCAGTTTTGCCTTGAGCTCTGGGGCCAACGTCCTGACTTTC.

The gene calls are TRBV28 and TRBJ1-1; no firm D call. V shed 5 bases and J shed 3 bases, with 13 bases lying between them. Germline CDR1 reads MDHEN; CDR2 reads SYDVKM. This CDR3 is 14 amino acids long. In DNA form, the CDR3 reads TGTGCCAGCAGTGTTCCGGGGTCGCACACTGAAGCTTTCTTT. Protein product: CASSVPGSHTEAFF.

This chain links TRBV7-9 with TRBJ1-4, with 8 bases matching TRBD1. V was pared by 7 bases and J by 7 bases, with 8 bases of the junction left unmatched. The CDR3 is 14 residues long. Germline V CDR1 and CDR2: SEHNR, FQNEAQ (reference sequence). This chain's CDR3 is CASTATGDSEKLFF. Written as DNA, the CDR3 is TGTGCCAGCACTGCGACAGGGGATAGTGAAAAACTGTTTTTT.

For the CDR3, the DNA is TGCAGCGTTGAAGAGCGGGAAAACTATGGCTACACCTTC. This encodes CSVEERENYGYTF. The V and J genes are TRBV29-1 and TRBJ1-2; D is undetermined. Between the trimmed V and J ends, which lost 0 bases and 2 bases, there was a span of 7 bases. CDR1 SQVTM and CDR2 ANQGSEA come from the germline V gene. The CDR3 totals 13 residues.

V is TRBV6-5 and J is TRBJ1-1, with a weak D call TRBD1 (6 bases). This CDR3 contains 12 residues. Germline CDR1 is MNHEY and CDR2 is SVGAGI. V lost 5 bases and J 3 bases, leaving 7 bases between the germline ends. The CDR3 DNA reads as TGTGCCAGCAGTCACAGGGACACTGAAGCTTTCTTT. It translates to CASSHRDTEAFF.

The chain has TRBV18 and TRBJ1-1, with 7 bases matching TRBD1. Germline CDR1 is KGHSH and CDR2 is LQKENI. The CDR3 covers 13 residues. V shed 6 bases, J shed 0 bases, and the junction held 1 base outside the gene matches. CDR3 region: CASSGQVNTEAFF. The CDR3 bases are TGTGCCAGCTCCGGACAGGTGAACACTGAAGCTTTCTTT.

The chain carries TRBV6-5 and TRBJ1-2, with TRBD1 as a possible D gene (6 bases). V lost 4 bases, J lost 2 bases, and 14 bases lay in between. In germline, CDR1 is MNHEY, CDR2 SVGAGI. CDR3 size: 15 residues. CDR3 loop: CASSFYREWNYGYTF. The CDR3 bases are TGTGCCAGCAGTTTTTACAGGGAGTGGAACTATGGCTACACCTTC.

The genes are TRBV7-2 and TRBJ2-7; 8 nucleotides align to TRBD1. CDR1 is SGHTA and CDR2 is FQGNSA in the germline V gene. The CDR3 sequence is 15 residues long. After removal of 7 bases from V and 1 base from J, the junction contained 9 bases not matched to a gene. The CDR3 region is CASKVGRGLSYEQYF. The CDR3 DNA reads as TGTGCCAGCAAAGTTGGCAGGGGGCTTTCCTACGAGCAGTACTTC.

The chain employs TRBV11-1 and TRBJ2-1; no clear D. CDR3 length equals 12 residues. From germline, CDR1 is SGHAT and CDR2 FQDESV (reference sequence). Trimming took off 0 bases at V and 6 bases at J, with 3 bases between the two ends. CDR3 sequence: CASSLAGNEQFF. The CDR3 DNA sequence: TGTGCCAGCAGCTTAGCCGGCAATGAGCAGTTCTTC. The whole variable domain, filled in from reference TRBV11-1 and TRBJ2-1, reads EAEVAQSPRYKITEKSQAVAFWCDPISGHATLYWYRQILGQGPELLVQFQDESVVDDSQLPKDRFSAERLKGVDSTLKIQPAELGDSAMYLCASSLAGNEQFFGPGTRLTVL.

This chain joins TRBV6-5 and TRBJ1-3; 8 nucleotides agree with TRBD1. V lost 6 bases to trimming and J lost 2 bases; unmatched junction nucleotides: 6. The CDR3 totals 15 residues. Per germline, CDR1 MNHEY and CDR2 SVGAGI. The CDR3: CASSLRQGPGNTIYF. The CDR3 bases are TGTGCCAGCAGCCTCCGACAGGGGCCTGGAAACACCATATATTTT.

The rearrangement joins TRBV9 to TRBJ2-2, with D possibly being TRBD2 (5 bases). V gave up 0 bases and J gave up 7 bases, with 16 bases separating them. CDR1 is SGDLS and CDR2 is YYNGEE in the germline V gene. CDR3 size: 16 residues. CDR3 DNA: TGTGCCAGCAGCGTAGACCGGGAAGCCTGGGGCGGGGAGCTGTTTTTT. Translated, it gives CASSVDREAWGGELFF.

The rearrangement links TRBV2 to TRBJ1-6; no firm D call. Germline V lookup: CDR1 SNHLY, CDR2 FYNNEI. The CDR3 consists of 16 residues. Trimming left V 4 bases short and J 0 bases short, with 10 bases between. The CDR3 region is CASSGAGGSYNSPLHF. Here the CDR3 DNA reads TGTGCCAGCAGTGGGGCGGGAGGCTCCTATAATTCACCCCTCCACTTT.

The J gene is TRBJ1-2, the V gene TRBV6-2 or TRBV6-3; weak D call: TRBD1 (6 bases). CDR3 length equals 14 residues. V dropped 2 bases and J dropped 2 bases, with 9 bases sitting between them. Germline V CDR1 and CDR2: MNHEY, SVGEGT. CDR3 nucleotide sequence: TGTGCCAGCAGTTACGGCGACAGGAACTATGGCTACACCTTC. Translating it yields CASSYGDRNYGYTF.

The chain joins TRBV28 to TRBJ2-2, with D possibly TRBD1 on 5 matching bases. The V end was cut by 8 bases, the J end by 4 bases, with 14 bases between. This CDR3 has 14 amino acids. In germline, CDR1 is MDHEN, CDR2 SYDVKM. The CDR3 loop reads CASRSLGATGELFF. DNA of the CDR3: TGTGCCAGCCGTTCGTTAGGGGCCACCGGGGAGCTGTTTTTT.

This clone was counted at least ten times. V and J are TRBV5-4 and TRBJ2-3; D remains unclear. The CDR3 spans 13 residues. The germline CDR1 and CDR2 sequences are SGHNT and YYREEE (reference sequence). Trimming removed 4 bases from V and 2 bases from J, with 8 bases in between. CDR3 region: CASSPGDTDTQYF. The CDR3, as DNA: TGTGCCAGCAGCCCCGGAGACACAGATACGCAGTATTTT.

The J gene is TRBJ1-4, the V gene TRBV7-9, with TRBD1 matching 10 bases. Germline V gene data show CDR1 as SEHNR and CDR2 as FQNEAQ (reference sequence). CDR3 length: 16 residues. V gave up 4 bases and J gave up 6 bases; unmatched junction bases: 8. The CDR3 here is CASSYREDRGYEKLFF. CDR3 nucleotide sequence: TGTGCCAGCAGCTATAGAGAGGACAGGGGGTATGAAAAACTGTTTTTT.

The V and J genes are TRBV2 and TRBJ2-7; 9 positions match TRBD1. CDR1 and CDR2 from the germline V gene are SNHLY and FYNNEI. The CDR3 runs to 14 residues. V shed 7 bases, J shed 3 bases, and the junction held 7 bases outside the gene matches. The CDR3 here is CASTRDRDHYEQYF. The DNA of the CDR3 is TGTGCCAGCACCAGGGACAGGGACCACTACGAGCAGTACTTC.